These 10 T cell receptor beta chains came from one sample sequenced in a study of Ad26.COV2.S vaccination and SARS-CoV-2 variants. The method was immunoSEQ multiplex PCR; TCRdb's version includes in-frame clones alone and lacks a portion of them. The data show 450,000 to 550,000 clones, 75% to 90% seen once. Sample treatment: 15 to 20 received Ad26.COV2.S at low or high dose, single or two shots; several received placebo; per-sample allocation not given. Samples analyzed were those drawn on day 63 after the first vaccine or placebo injection. Sample: peripheral blood, taken in a trial of Ad26.COV2.S vaccine versus placebo. Every receptor here comes from a person aged 18-60 years who received the Ad26.COV2.S COVID-19 vaccine or a placebo.

The chain carries TRBV7-2 and TRBJ1-4; 8 bases align to TRBD1. CDR1 and CDR2 (germline): SGHTA, FQGNSA. The CDR3 loop spans 14 amino acids. With 1 base clipped from V and 11 bases from J, the junction kept 6 bases outside the gene matches. CDR3 in amino acids: CASSLGTGYGKLFF. The CDR3 nucleotides read TGTGCCAGCAGCTTAGGGACAGGGTATGGGAAACTGTTTTTT.

The chain employs TRBV9 and TRBJ1-3; D perhaps matches TRBD1 (5 bases). Germline V lookup: CDR1 SGDLS, CDR2 YYNGEE. The CDR3 has 15 amino acids. V lost 3 bases, J lost 0 bases, and 10 bases lay in between. The CDR3 nucleotides are TGTGCCAGCAGCGCAACAGGAACCTCTGGAAACACCATATATTTT. This gives the protein CASSATGTSGNTIYF.

This chain connects TRBV27 to TRBJ2-2; tentative D call: TRBD1 (5 bases). The CDR3 runs to 13 residues. The V gene lost 8 bases and the J gene lost 1 base, with 8 bases spanning the gap. Per germline, CDR1 MNHEY and CDR2 SMNVEV (reference sequence). CDR3 amino acids: CASRRVNTGELFF. The CDR3 bases are TGTGCCAGCCGCAGGGTGAACACCGGGGAGCTGTTTTTT.

This chain links TRBV5-5 with TRBJ2-7; weak D call: TRBD2 (5 bases). This CDR3 spans 14 amino acids. V lost 4 bases and J 7 bases, leaving 18 bases between the germline ends. Germline loops: CDR1 SGHKS, CDR2 YYEKEE (reference sequence). This CDR3 reads CASSMGSDYVEQYF. CDR3 bases: TGTGCCAGCAGCATGGGCTCAGACTACGTAGAGCAGTACTTC.

The chain couples TRBV21-1 to TRBJ2-7. TRBV21-1 is a documented pseudogene. CDR3 length equals 14 residues. The CDR3 DNA reads TGTGCCAGCAGAGGGTGCACGAGCTCCTACGAGCAGTACGTC. Its translation: CASRGCTSSYEQYV.

This sequence joins TRBV7-9 and TRBJ1-2; D may be TRBD1 (6 bases). Germline CDR1 SEHNR, CDR2 FQNEAQ (reference sequence). V lost 6 bases, J lost 7 bases, and 15 bases lay in between. The CDR3 runs to 13 residues. The CDR3 bases are TGTGCCAGCAGGGGGGACATCGGTAGTGGCTACACCTTC. Its translation: CASRGDIGSGYTF.

The chain carries TRBV25-1 and TRBJ2-7; TRBD1 matches 7 bases. The CDR3 covers 13 residues. J gave up 3 bases and V 4 bases, and 3 bases lay outside the gene matches. CDR1 and CDR2 (germline): MGHDK, SYGVNS. This CDR3 is CASSGTGRYEQYF. The CDR3 nucleotides read TGTGCCAGCAGTGGGACAGGCCGCTACGAGCAGTACTTC.

The rearrangement joins TRBV9 to TRBJ1-1; D is unresolved. CDR3 length: 13 residues. Germline CDR1 is SGDLS and CDR2 is YYNGEE. Trimming took 0 bases from V and 7 from J, leaving 10 bases between them. The CDR3 here is CASSVEGPREAFF. The CDR3, as DNA: TGTGCCAGCAGCGTAGAAGGGCCACGTGAAGCTTTCTTT.

The V gene is TRBV11-2, the J gene TRBJ1-4; a weak D match, TRBD1 (6 bases). Trimming removed 1 base at V and 6 bases at J, with 12 bases between. This CDR3 spans 15 amino acids. Germline V lookup: CDR1 SGHAT, CDR2 FQNNGV. The DNA for the CDR3 is TGTGCCAGCAGCTTAGTTCACAGGGTGGATGAAAAACTGTTTTTT. Protein product: CASSLVHRVDEKLFF.

As DNA, the CDR3 is TGCAGCGTCCCGTGGGGAGAGACCCAGTACTTC. It yields the protein CSVPWGETQYF. This sequence joins TRBV29-1 and TRBJ2-5; D gene uncertain. The V gene lost 6 bases and the J gene lost 4 bases, with 9 bases spanning the gap. CDR3 length equals 11 residues. CDR1 is SQVTM and CDR2 is ANQGSEA in the germline V gene.